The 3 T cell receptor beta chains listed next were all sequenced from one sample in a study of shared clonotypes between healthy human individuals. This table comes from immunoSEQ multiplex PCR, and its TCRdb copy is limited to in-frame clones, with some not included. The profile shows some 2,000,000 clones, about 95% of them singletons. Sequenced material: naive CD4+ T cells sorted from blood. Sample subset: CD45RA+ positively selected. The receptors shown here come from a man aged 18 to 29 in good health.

CDR3 nucleotide sequence: TGCGCCAGCAGCCAACCGGGACAGGAAGAGACCCAGTACTTC. Translated, it gives CASSQPGQEETQYF. This rearrangement joins TRBV5-1 to TRBJ2-5; 8 bases are a match to TRBD1. The CDR3 runs 14 residues. Trimming cost V 4 bases and J 3 bases; bases outside gene matches: 5. From germline, CDR1 is SGHRS and CDR2 YFSETQ.

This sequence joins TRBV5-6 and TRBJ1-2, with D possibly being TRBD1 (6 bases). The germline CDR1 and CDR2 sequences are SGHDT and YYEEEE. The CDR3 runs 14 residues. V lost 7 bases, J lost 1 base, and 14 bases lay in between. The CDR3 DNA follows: TGTGCCAGCCACTCCCTACAGGGTAACTATGGCTACACCTTC. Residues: CASHSLQGNYGYTF. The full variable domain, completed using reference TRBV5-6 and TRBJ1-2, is DAGVTQSPTHLIKTRGQQVTLRCSPKSGHDTVSWYQQALGQGPQFIFQYYEEEERQRGNFPDRFSGHQFPNYSSELNVNALLLGDSALYLCASHSLQGNYGYTFGSGTRLTVV.

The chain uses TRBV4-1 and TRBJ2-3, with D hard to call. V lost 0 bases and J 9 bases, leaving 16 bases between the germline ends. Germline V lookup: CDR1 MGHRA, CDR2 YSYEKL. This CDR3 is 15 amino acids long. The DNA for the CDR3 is TGCGCCAGCAGCCAAGATTCCTCCGGCCCGGAAACGCAGTATTTT. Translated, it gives CASSQDSSGPETQYF.